These T cell receptor beta chains were read from a single sample in a study of blood T cell repertoires in COVID-19. Produced via immunoSEQ multiplex PCR; TCRdb's table is partial and in-frame only. This repertoire shows about 150,000 clones, about nine tenths found once; its top ten account for less than 2.5%. Sequenced sample: peripheral blood. These receptors all come from a man aged 50 to 60 with active COVID-19. CDR3s include the opening cysteine and the closing phenylalanine or tryptophan. A D gene is named only where the DNA matches it firmly. Clone size is stated in some rows and not others, as once, few, many or a class when expanded.

j_call v_call d_call clone_size cdr3_aa cdr3_nt
TRBJ1-4 TRBV3-1/TRBV3-2 . . CASSHEGEGMTRTREKLFF TGTGCCAGCAGCCATGAAGGGGAGGGTATGACGCGTACTAGGGAAAAACTGTTTTTT
TRBJ1-3 TRBV7-2 . . CASSLGSGNTIYF TGTGCCAGCAGCTTAGGCTCGGGGAACACCATATATTTT
TRBJ2-7 TRBV5-4 . . CASRPAGRLSYEQYF TGTGCCAGCAGACCCGCGGGGCGCCTCTCCTACGAGCAGTACTTC
TRBJ2-6 TRBV6-5 . . CASSSTLANVLTF TGTGCCAGCAGCTCCACCCTAGCCAACGTCCTGACTTTC
TRBJ2-7 TRBV20-1 TRBD2 . CSASALAGAKYSYEQYF TGCAGTGCTAGTGCGCTAGCGGGGGCCAAATACTCCTACGAGCAGTACTTC
TRBJ2-2 TRBV4-3 . . CASSQGAGVAGELFF TGCGCCAGCAGCCAGGGGGCGGGGGTTGCCGGGGAGCTGTTTTTT
TRBJ1-5 TRBV2 . . CASRENSNQPQHF TGTGCCAGCAGGGAGAATAGCAATCAGCCCCAGCATTTT
TRBJ2-7 TRBV18 . . CASSPNYYEQYF TGTGCCAGCTCACCCAACTACTACGAGCAGTACTTC
TRBJ1-2 TRBV18 . . CASSPERGYGYTF TGTGCCAGCTCACCGGAGCGAGGGTATGGCTACACCTTC
TRBJ1-6 TRBV23-1 TRBD1 . CATASRHDRGRLDSPLHF TGCGCCACCGCATCCCGACACGACAGGGGAAGGTTGGATTCACCCCTCCACTTT
TRBJ1-2 TRBV10-3 . . CAISETAYGYTF TGTGCCATCAGTGAGACAGCCTATGGCTACACCTTC
TRBJ1-6 TRBV11-2 . . CASSLIGGGRVSSPLHF TGTGCCAGCAGCTTAATTGGGGGGGGCAGGGTATCTTCACCCCTCCACTTT
TRBJ2-2 TRBV12-5 . . CASGLGEKGVLNTGELFF TGTGCTAGTGGTTTGGGGGAAAAAGGGGTATTGAACACCGGGGAGCTGTTTTTT
TRBJ1-4 TRBV28 . . CASMREVGEKLFF TGTGCCAGCATGAGGGAGGTGGGTGAAAAACTGTTTTTT
TRBJ2-7 TRBV27 TRBD1 . CASTGTGGLYEQYF TGTGCCAGCACCGGGACAGGGGGACTCTACGAGCAGTACTTC
TRBJ1-1 TRBV6-5 . . CASSSPNMNTEAFF TGTGCCAGCAGTTCCCCGAACATGAACACTGAAGCTTTCTTT
TRBJ1-6 TRBV9 . . CASSVGGRGNSPLHF TGTGCCAGCAGCGTAGGAGGCAGGGGTAATTCACCCCTCCACTTT
TRBJ1-1 TRBV6-4 . . CASSTDQGGTEAFF TGTGCCAGCAGCACTGACCAGGGTGGCACTGAAGCTTTCTTT
TRBJ1-4 TRBV25-1 TRBD1 . CASSDTGAGEKLFF TGTGCCAGCAGTGATACAGGGGCTGGAGAAAAACTGTTTTTT
TRBJ2-7 TRBV6-2/TRBV6-3 . . CASSSMDSHEQYF TGTGCCAGCAGTTCCATGGACAGCCACGAGCAGTACTTC
TRBJ1-2 TRBV30 . . CAGRDGNYGYTF TGTGCCGGGCGAGACGGGAACTATGGCTACACCTTC
TRBJ2-3 TRBV7-9 TRBD2 . CASSFGGGYTDTQYF TGTGCCAGCAGCTTTGGCGGGGGGTACACAGATACGCAGTATTTT
TRBJ2-7 TRBV9 TRBD1 . CASSASQGASYEQYF TGTGCCAGCAGCGCCTCACAGGGGGCGTCCTACGAGCAGTACTTC
TRBJ2-1 TRBV3-1/TRBV3-2 TRBD2 . CASSQVLAGDYNEQFF TGTGCCAGCAGCCAAGTGCTAGCGGGGGACTACAATGAGCAGTTCTTC
TRBJ2-1 TRBV6-2/TRBV6-3 TRBD1 . CASSQWTGGGDEQFF TGTGCCAGCAGTCAATGGACAGGTGGGGGCGATGAGCAGTTCTTC
TRBJ2-2 TRBV6-5 . . CASTPRRSGELFF TGTGCCAGCACCCCCCGGAGGTCCGGGGAGCTGTTTTTT
TRBJ2-3 TRBV4-3 TRBD1 . CASSRMDRGGTDTQYF TGCGCCAGCAGCCGAATGGACAGGGGCGGCACAGATACGCAGTATTTT
TRBJ1-3 TRBV5-6 . . CASTPRRVSENTIYF TGTGCCAGCACCCCCCGGAGGGTTAGTGAAAACACCATATATTTT
TRBJ2-3 TRBV6-5 TRBD1 . CASSYGQGPDTQYF TGTGCCAGCAGTTACGGACAGGGCCCAGATACGCAGTATTTT
TRBJ2-1 TRBV7-2 TRBD2 . CASSLAGEGEQFF TGTGCCAGCAGCTTAGCGGGGGAGGGTGAGCAGTTCTTC
TRBJ1-2 TRBV2 . . CASSDGGQQF TGTGCCAGCAGTGATGGCGGCCAGCAGTTC
TRBJ2-2 TRBV4-2 TRBD1 . CASSQVKGAGEELFF TGTGCCAGCAGCCAAGTTAAGGGGGCAGGGGAGGAGCTGTTTTTT
TRBJ1-3 TRBV7-2 TRBD1 . CASSLDTGGGNTIYF TGTGCCAGCAGCTTAGATACAGGGGGCGGAAACACCATATATTTT
TRBJ1-1 TRBV29-1 TRBD1 . CSVQPGQMNTEAFF TGCAGCGTTCAACCGGGACAGATGAACACTGAAGCTTTCTTT
TRBJ1-4 TRBV7-8 TRBD1 . CASSWTGLNEKLFF TGTGCCAGCAGCTGGACAGGGCTTAATGAAAAACTGTTTTTT
TRBJ2-2 TRBV19 TRBD1 . CASSPVQGTGELFF TGTGCCAGTAGTCCCGTACAGGGGACCGGGGAGCTGTTTTTT
TRBJ2-2 TRBV3-1/TRBV3-2 . . CASSETPGASFTGELFF TGTGCCAGCAGCGAAACCCCAGGCGCCAGTTTCACCGGGGAGCTGTTTTTT
TRBJ1-5 TRBV6-5 . . CASSYSMTGNQPQHF TGTGCCAGCAGTTACTCGATGACTGGTAATCAGCCCCAGCATTTT
TRBJ2-7 TRBV5-4 TRBD2 . CASSPGGTSSYEQYF TGTGCCAGCAGCCCGGGAGGCACGAGCTCCTACGAGCAGTACTTC
TRBJ2-5 TRBV5-1 . . CASSTGTGVVETQYF TGCGCCAGCAGCACCGGGACGGGGGTGGTGGAGACCCAGTACTTC
TRBJ2-5 TRBV5-6 TRBD1 once CASSLPRTGRQETQYF TGTGCCAGCAGCTTGCCTCGGACAGGGCGTCAAGAGACCCAGTACTTC
TRBJ2-7 TRBV27 . . CASSFDSSYEQYF TGTGCCAGCAGTTTCGACAGCTCCTACGAGCAGTACTTC
TRBJ1-1 TRBV6-5 TRBD1 . CASTQGVNTEAFF TGTGCCAGCACCCAGGGGGTGAACACTGAAGCTTTCTTT
TRBJ2-5 TRBV14 . . CASSQASLETQYF TGTGCCAGCAGCCAAGCGTCCTTGGAGACCCAGTACTTC
TRBJ1-2 TRBV9 TRBD1 . CASSEYSGGLSPNYGYTF TGTGCCAGCAGCGAATACTCAGGGGGCCTATCCCCTAACTATGGCTACACCTTC
TRBJ1-2 TRBV18 TRBD1 once CASSHPGTEAGYTF TGTGCCAGCTCACACCCCGGGACAGAGGCTGGCTACACCTTC
TRBJ1-6 TRBV7-9 . . CASSLANQGNSPLHF TGTGCCAGCAGCTTGGCGAATCAGGGGAACTCACCCCTCCACTTT
TRBJ2-3 TRBV19 TRBD2 . CASRPGGAGDTQYF TGTGCCAGTAGACCGGGGGGGGCGGGAGATACGCAGTATTTT
TRBJ2-7 TRBV7-2 TRBD1 . CASSLGPGGSEQYF TGTGCCAGCAGCTTAGGGCCAGGGGGCTCCGAGCAGTACTTC
TRBJ2-5 TRBV4-1 . . CASSSLGAQETQYF TGCGCCAGCAGCTCCTTAGGGGCCCAGGAGACCCAGTACTTC
TRBJ2-3 TRBV2 . . CASTRIGVTQYF TGTGCCAGCACTAGGATAGGGGTTACGCAGTATTTT
TRBJ1-2 TRBV6-5 . . CASSYQGPSYGYTF TGTGCCAGCAGTTACCAGGGGCCGAGCTATGGCTACACCTTC
TRBJ2-6 TRBV5-4 . . CASVNSGANVLTF TGTGCCAGCGTAAACTCTGGGGCCAACGTCCTGACTTTC